The clone carrying this T cell receptor beta chain was observed a single time. The data originate from a study of blood T cell repertoires in COVID-19. Study-level information: Both acute and convalescent COVID-19 samples were obtained from the United States, Italy and Spain. From T cells, B-cell-depleted T cells, or PBMCs came the material, which was cDNA or gDNA.

Authors' processing steps: For nucleated cells, counts were estimated from reference gene primer amplification. Sequencing used immunoSEQ multiplex PCR; TCRdb keeps in-frame clones, though not all of them. Clone size and the V and J calls come from that table; the DNA yielded D and trimming. The sample comprises approximately 270,000 clones, roughly 80% of which are singletons, and roughly 10% rests with the top ten. This CDR3 is built from 14 residues. CDR1 ENHRY and CDR2 SYGVKD come from the germline V gene. With 8 bases clipped from V and 5 bases from J, the junction kept 8 bases outside the gene matches.

The genes are TRBV10-3 and TRBJ2-3, with 9 bases matching TRBD1. The receptor was isolated from a man older than 75 with acute or convalescent COVID-19. Material: peripheral blood. DNA for the CDR3: TGTGCCATCCGGTGGGGGACAGGGAGAGATACGCAGTATTTT. Protein: CAIRWGTGRDTQYF.